One and the same sample provided the 22 T cell receptor beta chains below, sequenced in a study of cytomegalovirus exposure and HLA in healthy donors. It was with 60 Vbeta and 13 Jbeta primers that the PCR ran. Some clones are missing from TCRdb's copy, which holds only in-frame ones; the method was immunoSEQ multiplex PCR. The table records around 140,000 clones, about 83% of them present only once. Sequencing was done on a sample of PBMCs. The receptor set was obtained from a man aged 40-55 years in good health and CMV-seropositive.

The chain's CDR3 is CASSFMGEGMAKNIQYF. CDR3 bases: TGTGCCAGCAGCTTTATGGGGGAGGGAATGGCCAAAAACATTCAGTACTTC. The chain combines TRBV5-4 with TRBJ2-4; 7 nucleotides line up with TRBD2. The CDR3 extends over 17 amino acids. Looked up from germline, CDR1 is SGHNT and CDR2 is YYREEE (reference sequence). V lost 2 bases to trimming and J lost 1 base; unmatched junction nucleotides: 9.

This clone was recorded once. The V gene is TRBV2, the J gene TRBJ1-5, with D uncertain. Germline CDR1 and CDR2: SNHLY and FYNNEI. The length of the CDR3 is 14 residues. Trimming removed 5 bases at V and 3 bases at J, with 11 bases between. CDR3 amino acids: CASSPLGPNQPQHF. The CDR3 nucleotides are TGTGCCAGCAGTCCACTAGGGCCCAATCAGCCCCAGCATTTT.

The rearrangement uses TRBV16 and TRBJ2-7; D is possibly TRBD1 (5 bases). Germline CDR1 KGHSY, CDR2 FQNENV. The CDR3 runs 12 residues. Trimming left V 4 bases short and J 3 bases short, with 7 bases between. The DNA of the CDR3 is TGTGCCAGCAGCCTCGACAGCTACGAGCAGTACTTC. Encoded protein: CASSLDSYEQYF.

The chain links TRBV11-2 to TRBJ1-1; D not resolved. Per the germline V gene, CDR1 is SGHAT and CDR2 is FQNNGV. CDR3 size: 15 residues. The germline V and J ends were trimmed by 3 bases and 0 bases, with 11 bases remaining between them. The CDR3 nucleotides are TGTGCCAGCAGCTTTCGAGGCGGTTTGAACACTGAAGCTTTCTTT. It yields the protein CASSFRGGLNTEAFF.

The chain has TRBV10-1 and TRBJ2-3, with TRBD1 as a possible D gene (6 bases). V gave up 3 bases and J gave up 11 bases, with 12 bases separating them. The CDR3 loop spans 12 amino acids. Germline CDR1 WNHNN, CDR2 SYGVQD (reference sequence). The CDR3 DNA sequence: TGCGCCAGCAGTGACCGCGGACAGAAGCAGTATTTT. Amino acids: CASSDRGQKQYF.

The chain employs TRBV28 and TRBJ1-5; 7 bases line up with TRBD1. Germline V CDR1 and CDR2: MDHEN, SYDVKM. This CDR3 has 17 residues. The V and J ends lost 5 bases and 0 bases, in that order; junction bases with no gene match: 10. The DNA for the CDR3 is TGTGCCAGCAGTATTTGGGGACAGCAAGCTAGCAATCAGCCCCAGCATTTT. It codes for CASSIWGQQASNQPQHF.

The chain uses TRBV9 and TRBJ2-3, with no clear D. The length of the CDR3 is 14 residues. Germline CDR1 SGDLS, CDR2 YYNGEE. Trimming removed 2 bases at V and 6 bases at J, with 13 bases between. CDR3 loop: CASSVSNALDTQYF. CDR3 in DNA: TGTGCCAGCAGCGTTAGTAACGCCCTGGATACGCAGTATTTT.

The chain couples TRBV6-6 to TRBJ1-5; the match to TRBD1 covers 9 bases. Trimming cost V 2 bases and J 4 bases; bases outside gene matches: 3. Germline CDR1 and CDR2: MNHNY and SVGAGI (reference sequence). The CDR3 totals 15 residues. CDR3 amino acids: CASSYGTGLNQPQHF. The CDR3 coding sequence is TGTGCCAGCAGTTACGGGACAGGGTTAAATCAGCCCCAGCATTTT.

As DNA, the CDR3 is TGTGCCAGCAGCTTAGTGACTAGCGGGAGGCCAGATACGCAGTATTTT. It translates to CASSLVTSGRPDTQYF. The rearrangement links TRBV7-2 to TRBJ2-3; 13 positions match TRBD2. Looked up from germline, CDR1 is SGHTA and CDR2 is FQGNSA. J was trimmed by 4 bases and V by 1 base; bases with no gene match: 2. The CDR3 runs to 16 residues. Together with reference TRBV7-2 and TRBJ2-3, the CDR3 gives the full variable domain: GAGVSQSPSNKVTEKGKDVELRCDPISGHTALYWYRQSLGQGLEFLIYFQGNSAPDKSGLPSDRFSAERTGGSVSTLTIQRTQQEDSAVYLCASSLVTSGRPDTQYFGPGTRLTVL.

The V gene is TRBV7-8, the J gene TRBJ2-6, with D possibly being TRBD1 (5 bases). V was shortened by 4 bases and J by 0 bases, with 10 bases between the two germline ends. The CDR3 sequence is 16 residues long. Germline values: CDR1 SGHVS, CDR2 FQNEAQ. The CDR3 loop reads CASSSTVTSGANVLTF. CDR3 in DNA: TGTGCCAGCAGCTCGACAGTTACCTCTGGGGCCAACGTCCTGACTTTC.

A few counts support this clone. The rearrangement joins TRBV6-4 to TRBJ1-5, with a possible D match to TRBD1 (6 bases). The CDR3 spans 14 residues. Germline V gene sequence: CDR1 MRHNA, CDR2 SNTAGT. Deletions cut 10 bases from V and 4 bases from J, with 17 bases between. Here the CDR3 DNA reads TGTGCCATTAGACAGGAAGAAAGGAATCAGCCCCAGCATTTT. This encodes CAIRQEERNQPQHF.

The V gene is TRBV9, the J gene TRBJ1-2, with 11 bases fitting TRBD1. Trimming removed 6 bases from V and 5 bases from J; junction bases left unmatched: 12. The CDR3 sequence is 16 residues long. The V gene's germline CDR1 is SGDLS and CDR2 YYNGEE. Written as DNA, the CDR3 is TGTGCCAGCACCGTTGAGGACAGGGGGCTCGGATATGGCTACACCTTC. Translating it yields CASTVEDRGLGYGYTF.

The sample holds one count of this clone. This chain connects TRBV5-8 to TRBJ2-1, with 7 bases fitting TRBD2. The CDR3 is made up of 14 amino acids. Germline V CDR1 and CDR2: SGHTS, YDEGEE. The V and J ends lost 0 bases and 12 bases, in that order; junction bases with no gene match: 9. Written as DNA, the CDR3 is TGTGCCAGCAGCTTGGAGGCTAGCGGCCCGGTGCAGTTCTTC. It is translated as CASSLEASGPVQFF.

The J gene is TRBJ2-3, the V gene TRBV4-3, with unresolved D. The germline gives CDR1 LGHNA, CDR2 YSLEER. The CDR3 runs to 17 residues. The V end was cut by 1 base, the J end by 6 bases, with 20 bases between. CDR3 coding DNA: TGCGCCAGCAGCCAAGGATCCGCTACCCTAGTTGCGGATACGCAGTATTTT. Translated: CASSQGSATLVADTQYF.

This clone was seen a few times. The genes are TRBV5-4 and TRBJ2-1, with 12 bases that match TRBD2. Germline loops: CDR1 SGHNT, CDR2 YYREEE (reference sequence). This CDR3 has 15 amino acids. The J segment lost 5 bases and the V segment lost 3 bases, leaving 3 bases of the junction unmatched. CDR3 residues: CASSYTSGGNNEQFF. CDR3 sequence (DNA): TGTGCCAGCAGCTACACTAGCGGGGGGAACAATGAGCAGTTCTTC.

The chain's CDR3 is CASNMREAHTGELFF. CDR3 nucleotides: TGTGCCAGCAATATGCGGGAGGCACACACCGGGGAGCTGTTTTTT. The chain links TRBV2 to TRBJ2-2, with TRBD2 identical over 8 bases. The V and J ends lost 7 bases and 3 bases, in that order; junction bases with no gene match: 7. Germline CDR1 is SNHLY and CDR2 is FYNNEI. CDR3 size: 15 residues.

The chain carries TRBV5-1 and TRBJ2-1, with a possible D match to TRBD2 (5 bases). CDR1 and CDR2 (germline): SGHRS, YFSETQ. Trimming shortened V by 4 bases and J by 7 bases, and 6 bases separated the two germline ends. CDR3 size: 11 residues. The CDR3 loop reads CASSRGNEQFF. DNA for the CDR3: TGCGCCAGCAGCCGAGGGAATGAGCAGTTCTTC.

In this sample, this clone turned up once. The rearrangement uses TRBV28 and TRBJ2-4, with D unresolved. The V end lost 4 bases, the J end lost 6 bases, and 10 bases lay between the germline ends. Per germline, CDR1 MDHEN and CDR2 SYDVKM. The CDR3 consists of 13 residues. CDR3 sequence: CASSSPDSNIQYF. As DNA, the CDR3 is TGTGCCAGCAGTTCCCCAGATTCAAACATTCAGTACTTC.

The genes are TRBV5-6 and TRBJ1-4, with D uncertain. The CDR3 runs to 14 residues. Germline assignment: CDR1 SGHDT and CDR2 YYEEEE. Trimming pared 2 bases from V and 0 bases from J, leaving 5 bases between. The CDR3 loop is CASSLDTTNEKLFF. CDR3 bases: TGTGCCAGCAGCTTAGACACAACTAATGAAAAACTGTTTTTT.

This clone was found a few times. This sequence joins TRBV5-4 and TRBJ2-2, with 12 nucleotides matching TRBD2. V was clipped by 4 bases and J by 5 bases; unmatched bases: 9. This CDR3 spans 17 amino acids. CDR1 is SGHNT and CDR2 is YYREEE in the germline V gene (reference sequence). This CDR3 reads CASSPLTSGSGTGELFF. CDR3 coding DNA: TGTGCCAGCAGCCCGTTGACTAGCGGGAGCGGGACCGGGGAGCTGTTTTTT.

This sequence joins TRBV7-2 and TRBJ1-3, with a possible D match to TRBD1 (6 bases). Germline V gene lookup returns CDR1 SGHTA and CDR2 FQGNSA. V lost 1 base to trimming and J lost 0 bases, with 13 bases between them. The CDR3 spans 17 residues. The CDR3 DNA follows: TGTGCCAGCAGCTTAGAGCAGGGGCCCTCCTCTGGAAACACCATATATTTT. Amino acids: CASSLEQGPSSGNTIYF.

The rearrangement joins TRBV5-1 to TRBJ1-2; a weak D match, TRBD1 (5 bases). Trimming shortened V by 3 bases and J by 1 base, and 7 bases separated the two germline ends. CDR3 length equals 13 residues. Germline V gives CDR1 SGHRS, CDR2 YFSETQ. CDR3 coding DNA: TGCGCCAGCAGCTCGGGGGATAACTATGGCTACACCTTC. Amino acids: CASSSGDNYGYTF.